What follows are 18 T cell receptor beta chains derived from one specimen sequenced in a study of shared clonotypes between healthy human individuals. The assay was immunoSEQ multiplex PCR, and TCRdb's table has in-frame clones only and misses some. The data show millions of clones, approximately 93% seen once. Sequenced: naive CD4+ T cells from PBMCs. Subset noted: CD45RA+ positively selected. These receptors all stem from a man aged 18 to 30 in good health. Some clones in this sample may be carry-over from other donors' samples.

Details on this clone: Within the sample, other DNA sequences also encode this same CDR3. The CDR3 nucleotides read TGTGCCAGCTCACCCACAGGGGGCGGCTACACCTTC. Translated, it gives CASSPTGGGYTF. The chain combines TRBV18 with TRBJ1-2; 9 bases align to TRBD1. The CDR3 has 12 residues. V was pared by 3 bases and J by 8 bases, with 1 base of the junction left unmatched. In germline, CDR1 is KGHSH, CDR2 LQKENI. The whole variable domain, remainder taken from reference TRBV18 and TRBJ1-2, is NAGVMQNPRHLVRRRGQEARLRCSPMKGHSHVYWYRQLPEEGLKFMVYLQKENIIDESGMPKERFSAEFPKEGPSILRIQQVVRGDSAAYFCASSPTGGGYTFGSGTRLTVV.

This chain links TRBV19 with TRBJ1-5; D call uncertain. V was shortened by 1 base and J by 3 bases, with 13 bases between the two germline ends. From germline, CDR1 is LNHDA and CDR2 SQIVND (reference sequence). The CDR3 is 16 amino acids. The DNA of the CDR3 is TGTGCCAGTAGTATAGCGCACGGATCGTACAATCAGCCCCAGCATTTT. As protein: CASSIAHGSYNQPQHF.

The chain joins TRBV7-2 to TRBJ2-7, with D perhaps TRBD2 (6 bases). CDR3 length: 14 amino acids. Germline CDR1 reads SGHTA; CDR2 reads FQGNSA. V dropped 4 bases and J dropped 6 bases, with 16 bases sitting between them. CDR3: CASSSSRWGVEQYF. CDR3 DNA: TGTGCCAGCAGCTCTTCCCGTTGGGGGGTCGAGCAGTACTTC.

The J gene is TRBJ1-2, the V gene TRBV30; 10 nucleotides agree with TRBD1. This CDR3 region has 13 residues. The V gene's germline CDR1 is GTSNPN and CDR2 SVGIG (reference sequence). Trimming took 4 bases from V and 2 from J; bases not matched to a gene: 1. CDR3 residues: CAWTGQGNYGYTF. The CDR3, as DNA: TGTGCCTGGACGGGACAGGGGAACTATGGCTACACCTTC.

The count of this clone is one. The CDR3 loop reads CASSPADRGTLGNQPQHF. CDR3 DNA: TGTGCCAGCAGCCCGGCGGACAGGGGCACCTTGGGCAATCAGCCCCAGCATTTT. This chain uses TRBV7-8 with TRBJ1-5; 9 bases map to TRBD1. This CDR3 contains 18 residues. Trimming at V came to 5 bases and at J to 2 bases, leaving 13 bases not matched to a gene. Germline CDR1 is SGHVS and CDR2 is FQNEAQ.

The V call is TRBV7-2, the J call TRBJ1-5; a possible D gene is TRBD1 (5 bases). Trimming pared 4 bases from V and 2 bases from J, leaving 9 bases between. This CDR3 region has 14 residues. The germline gives CDR1 SGHTA, CDR2 FQGNSA. CDR3 nucleotide sequence: TGTGCCAGCAGCTCCGACAGCGGCAATCAGCCCCAGCATTTT. This codes for CASSSDSGNQPQHF. Together with reference TRBV7-2 and TRBJ1-5, the CDR3 gives the full variable domain: GAGVSQSPSNKVTEKGKDVELRCDPISGHTALYWYRQSLGQGLEFLIYFQGNSAPDKSGLPSDRFSAERTGGSVSTLTIQRTQQEDSAVYLCASSSDSGNQPQHFGDGTRLSIL.

J is TRBJ2-1 and V is TRBV28, with 8 bases lining up with TRBD1. The J segment lost 7 bases and the V segment lost 6 bases, leaving 17 bases of the junction unmatched. Germline CDR1 and CDR2: MDHEN and SYDVKM. This CDR3 has 17 amino acids. The DNA of the CDR3 is TGTGCCAGCAGGACCACGGAAGGACAGGGCCAAGGGAATGAGCAGTTCTTC. The encoded protein is CASRTTEGQGQGNEQFF.

The chain joins TRBV27 to TRBJ2-5; TRBD1 matches at 9 bases. The trim removed 6 bases at V and 2 bases at J, leaving 10 bases unmatched. Germline CDR1 is MNHEY and CDR2 is SMNVEV (reference sequence). The CDR3 is 16 residues long. CDR3 sequence: CASRMWGQGRQETQYF. The CDR3, as DNA: TGTGCCAGCAGGATGTGGGGACAGGGAAGGCAAGAGACCCAGTACTTC.

V and J are TRBV28 and TRBJ1-2; D unclear. Germline CDR1 is MDHEN and CDR2 is SYDVKM. The CDR3 is 13 residues long. V dropped 6 bases and J dropped 3 bases, with 11 bases sitting between them. CDR3 coding DNA: TGTGCCAGCAGCTCTAAGACTGACTATGGCTACACCTTC. Amino acids: CASSSKTDYGYTF.

V is TRBV5-4 and J is TRBJ1-3; the D gene is possibly TRBD1 (5 bases). Trimming shortened V by 0 bases and J by 0 bases, and 7 bases separated the two germline ends. The CDR3 is made up of 15 amino acids. CDR1 and CDR2 from the germline V gene are SGHNT and YYREEE (reference sequence). CDR3 protein: CASSLGGVSGNTIYF. The CDR3 DNA reads TGTGCCAGCAGCTTGGGGGGGGTCTCTGGAAACACCATATATTTT.

V usage is TRBV7-9 and J usage is TRBJ2-7; D is undetermined. Germline V gives CDR1 SEHNR, CDR2 FQNEAQ (reference sequence). V lost 5 bases to trimming and J lost 0 bases, with 8 bases between them. The CDR3 has 13 amino acids. DNA for the CDR3: TGTGCCAGCAGCCGCGTGGGCTCCTACGAGCAGTACTTC. It yields the protein CASSRVGSYEQYF. Combining the CDR3 with reference TRBV7-9 and TRBJ2-7 gives the whole variable domain DTGVSQNPRHKITKRGQNVTFRCDPISEHNRLYWYRQTLGQGPEFLTYFQNEAQLEKSRLLSDRFSAERPKGSFSTLEIQRTEQGDSAMYLCASSRVGSYEQYFGPGTRLTVT.

This clone was found a few times. The chain is built from TRBV7-9 and TRBJ1-5, with TRBD1 identical over 7 bases. V lost 6 bases to trimming and J lost 5 bases; unmatched junction nucleotides: 7. CDR3 length: 14 residues. Germline V lookup: CDR1 SEHNR, CDR2 FQNEAQ (reference sequence). CDR3: CASSRDRADQPQHF. Here the CDR3 DNA reads TGTGCCAGCAGTCGAGACAGGGCCGATCAGCCCCAGCATTTT.

This sequence joins TRBV9 and TRBJ2-5; D could derive from TRBD1 or TRBD2 (5 bases each). The CDR3 contains 14 residues. The germline CDR1 and CDR2 sequences are SGDLS and YYNGEE. Trimming removed 3 bases at V and 5 bases at J, with 14 bases between. The CDR3 spells CASSARGEAETQYF. CDR3 coding DNA: TGTGCCAGCAGCGCCCGAGGGGAAGCGGAGACCCAGTACTTC.

The chain is built from TRBV7-3 and TRBJ2-4, with 8 bases aligning to TRBD1. J gave up 3 bases and V 4 bases, and 8 bases lay outside the gene matches. Germline V gene lookup returns CDR1 SGHTA and CDR2 FQGTGA. The CDR3 length is 16 residues. DNA for the CDR3: TGTGCCAGCAGCTCTACAGGGGGATTGGGCAAAAACATTCAGTACTTC. Its protein product is CASSSTGGLGKNIQYF. Combining the CDR3 with reference TRBV7-3 and TRBJ2-4 gives the whole variable domain GAGVSQTPSNKVTEKGKYVELRCDPISGHTALYWYRQSLGQGPEFLIYFQGTGAADDSGLPNDRFFAVRPEGSVSTLKIQRTERGDSAVYLCASSSTGGLGKNIQYFGAGTRLSVL.

This sequence joins TRBV6-1 and TRBJ2-5; 9 bases are a match to TRBD2. In germline, CDR1 is MNHNS, CDR2 SASEGT. The length of the CDR3 is 13 residues. V lost 4 bases and J lost 5; bases outside the gene matches: 2. Here the CDR3 DNA reads TGTGCCAGCAGTGCTAGCGGGGTTGAGACCCAGTACTTC. It yields the protein CASSASGVETQYF.

The V and J genes are TRBV28 and TRBJ1-5, with D unresolved. Trimming took off 11 bases at V and 7 bases at J, with 18 bases between the two ends. The CDR3 is 13 residues long. Germline loops: CDR1 MDHEN, CDR2 SYDVKM. CDR3 DNA sequence: TGTGCCGCCCGGGTGGCACTACTACAGCCCCAGCATTTT. This sequence encodes CAARVALLQPQHF.

The gene calls are TRBV19 and TRBJ2-2; D remains unclear. Germline CDR1 LNHDA, CDR2 SQIVND (reference sequence). The V end lost 5 bases, the J end lost 8 bases, and 12 bases lay between the germline ends. The CDR3 sequence is 13 residues long. The chain's CDR3 is CASSLAQRGELFF. CDR3 nucleotides: TGTGCCAGTAGTCTCGCCCAAAGGGGGGAGCTGTTTTTT.

V gene TRBV7-8 combines with J gene TRBJ2-1; D not certain. CDR1 is SGHVS, CDR2 FQNEAQ, per germline. V was pared by 5 bases and J by 7 bases, with 9 bases between. CDR3 size: 12 residues. The CDR3: CASSLSRNEQFF. DNA for the CDR3: TGTGCCAGCAGCCTTTCCAGGAATGAGCAGTTCTTC.